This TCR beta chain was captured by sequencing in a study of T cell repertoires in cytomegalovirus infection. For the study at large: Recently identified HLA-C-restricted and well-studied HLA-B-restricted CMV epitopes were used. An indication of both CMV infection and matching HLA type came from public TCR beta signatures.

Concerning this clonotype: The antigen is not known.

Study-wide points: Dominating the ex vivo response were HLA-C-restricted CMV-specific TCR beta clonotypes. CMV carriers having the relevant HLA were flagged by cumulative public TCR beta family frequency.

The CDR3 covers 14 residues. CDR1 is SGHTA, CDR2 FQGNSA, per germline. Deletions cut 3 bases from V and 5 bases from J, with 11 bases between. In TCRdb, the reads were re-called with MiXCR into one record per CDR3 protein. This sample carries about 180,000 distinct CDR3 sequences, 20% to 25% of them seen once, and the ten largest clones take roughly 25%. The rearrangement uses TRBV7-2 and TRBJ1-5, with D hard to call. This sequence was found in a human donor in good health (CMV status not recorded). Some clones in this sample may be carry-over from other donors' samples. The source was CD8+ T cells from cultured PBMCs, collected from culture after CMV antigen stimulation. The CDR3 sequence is CASSLLGYDQPQHF. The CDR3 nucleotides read TGTGCCAGCAGCTTGTTAGGGTATGATCAGCCCCAGCATTTT.